These T cell receptor beta chains were read from a single sample in a study of blood T cell repertoires in COVID-19. Sequenced by immunoSEQ multiplex PCR; TCRdb stores in-frame clones only, minus some. The sample contains some 220,000 clones, 80% to 90% of which appear only once. Specimen: PBMCs or T cells enriched from blood (not recorded which). These receptors were taken from a woman aged 18-29 years in a cohort exposed to, infected with or recovered from COVID-19 (not recorded which). CDR3s include the opening cysteine and the closing phenylalanine or tryptophan. A D gene is named only where the DNA matches it firmly. Rows give clone size only sometimes, using once, few, many, or a class for an expanded clone.

>TRBJ1-3|NA|NA|TRBV5-1
CASSLEQSGNTIYF
TGCGCCAGCAGCTTGGAACAGAGTGGAAACACCATATATTTT
>TRBJ1-2|TRBD1|NA|TRBV28
CASSPSTGGYGYTF
TGTGCCAGCAGTCCATCGACAGGGGGATATGGCTACACCTTC
>TRBJ2-1|TRBD2|NA|TRBV27
CASSLSGPSYNEQFF
TGTGCCAGCAGTCTTAGCGGGCCCTCCTACAATGAGCAGTTCTTC
>TRBJ1-1|NA|NA|TRBV28
CASSSDTNTEAFF
TGTGCCAGCAGTTCGGACACCAACACTGAAGCTTTCTTT
>TRBJ1-2|TRBD1|once|TRBV4-1
CASSQESSGGNGYTF
TGCGCCAGCAGCCAAGAGTCTTCAGGGGGCAATGGCTACACCTTC
>TRBJ1-2|NA|NA|TRBV18
CASYSDSYQSDGYTF
TGTGCCAGCTATTCGGACAGTTATCAATCGGACGGCTACACCTTC
>TRBJ2-7|TRBD1|NA|TRBV7-2
CASSLGTGGLYEQYF
TGTGCCAGCAGCTTAGGGACAGGGGGCCTCTACGAGCAGTACTTC
>TRBJ2-6|TRBD1|NA|TRBV27
CASSIRDRGGSGANVLTF
TGTGCCAGCAGTATAAGGGACAGGGGCGGGTCCGGGGCCAACGTCCTGACTTTC
>TRBJ2-7|TRBD1|once|TRBV19
CASSIDRGSYEQYF
TGTGCCAGTAGTATCGACAGGGGCTCCTACGAGCAGTACTTC
>TRBJ2-5|TRBD2|NA|TRBV10-3
CATQETSGGPQETQYF
TGTGCCACCCAGGAAACTAGCGGGGGGCCGCAAGAGACCCAGTACTTC
>TRBJ1-6|NA|NA|TRBV7-3
CASSALVNSPLHF
TGTGCCAGCAGTGCGCTGGTTAATTCACCCCTCCACTTT
>TRBJ2-1|TRBD1|NA|TRBV6-2/TRBV6-3
CASSYAGTGADNEQFF
TGTGCCAGCAGTTACGCCGGGACAGGGGCTGACAATGAGCAGTTCTTC
>TRBJ1-1|NA|NA|TRBV3-1/TRBV3-2
CASSQEPQGYTEAFF
TGTGCCAGCAGCCAAGAACCCCAGGGGTACACTGAAGCTTTCTTT
>TRBJ2-1|TRBD2|NA|TRBV9
CASSVLGAGGYNEQFF
TGTGCCAGCAGCGTCTTGGGAGCGGGGGGCTACAATGAGCAGTTCTTC
>TRBJ1-3|NA|NA|TRBV28
CASSLMAAGNTIYF
TGTGCCAGCAGCCTAATGGCGGCGGGAAACACCATATATTTT
>TRBJ2-7|TRBD2|NA|TRBV3-1/TRBV3-2
CASSQSPREVGIEQYF
TGTGCCAGCAGCCAATCCCCCCGGGAGGTGGGGATCGAGCAGTACTTC
>TRBJ1-3|NA|NA|TRBV28
CASSLGTLSGNTIYF
TGTGCCAGCAGTTTAGGGACACTCTCTGGAAACACCATATATTTT
>TRBJ2-1|NA|NA|TRBV6-5
CASSYRLIMRNEQFF
TGTGCCAGCAGTTACCGGCTCATTATGAGGAATGAGCAGTTCTTC
>TRBJ2-3|TRBD2|NA|TRBV7-9
CASSAPGLGGADTQYF
TGTGCCAGCAGCGCACCGGGACTAGGCGGTGCGGATACGCAGTATTTT
>TRBJ2-3|NA|NA|TRBV3-1/TRBV3-2
CASSLGGPYTDTQYF
TGTGCCAGCAGCCTCGGCGGGCCATACACAGATACGCAGTATTTT
>TRBJ1-1|NA|NA|TRBV28
CASSPDSTNTEAFF
TGTGCCAGCAGTCCCGACAGTACGAACACTGAAGCTTTCTTT
>TRBJ1-5|NA|NA|TRBV7-8
CASSLSTGGANQPQHF
TGTGCCAGCAGCTTATCGACCGGGGGAGCCAATCAGCCCCAGCATTTT
>TRBJ1-2|NA|NA|TRBV7-9
CASSLGLADGYTF
TGTGCCAGCAGCTTAGGCCTCGCAGATGGCTACACCTTC
>TRBJ1-6|NA|NA|TRBV21-1
CASSNRADPNSPLHF
TGTGCCAGCAGCAACAGGGCAGATCCTAATTCACCCCTCCACTTT
>TRBJ1-1|NA|once|TRBV29-1
CSAAQGLPAEAFF
TGCAGCGCTGCCCAGGGCTTGCCGGCTGAAGCTTTCTTT
>TRBJ2-1|TRBD1|once|TRBV11-3
CASSPDRAPYNEQFF
TGTGCCAGCAGCCCCGACAGGGCTCCCTACAATGAGCAGTTCTTC
>TRBJ2-1|NA|NA|TRBV27
CASSLIWGGGNEQFF
TGTGCCAGCAGTTTAATTTGGGGAGGAGGAAATGAGCAGTTCTTC
>TRBJ1-4|TRBD1|NA|TRBV6-5
CASNPPGQDEKLFF
TGTGCCAGCAACCCTCCGGGACAGGATGAAAAACTGTTTTTT
>TRBJ1-1|NA|NA|TRBV2
CASRADRGNTEAFF
TGTGCCAGCAGGGCAGATAGGGGGAACACTGAAGCTTTCTTT
>TRBJ2-1|NA|NA|TRBV11-2
CASSSGVGLAYNEQFF
TGTGCCAGCAGTTCAGGGGTAGGGTTGGCCTACAATGAGCAGTTCTTC
>TRBJ1-6|TRBD1|NA|TRBV13
CASSPTGVDSPLHF
TGTGCCAGCAGCCCGACAGGGGTGGACTCACCCCTCCACTTT
>TRBJ2-3|TRBD2|NA|TRBV2
CASSEEKTSGGSDTQYF
TGTGCCAGCAGTGAAGAGAAGACTAGCGGGGGTTCAGATACGCAGTATTTT
>TRBJ2-7|TRBD1|NA|TRBV7-2
CASGRTGLNEQYF
TGTGCCAGCGGACGGACAGGGCTCAACGAGCAGTACTTC
>TRBJ2-7|TRBD2|NA|TRBV2
CASKGGGAGEQYF
TGTGCCAGCAAAGGCGGGGGGGCCGGGGAGCAGTACTTC
>TRBJ2-1|NA|NA|TRBV9
CASSTAGGAEQFF
TGTGCCAGCAGTACTGCTGGTGGAGCTGAGCAGTTCTTC
>TRBJ1-2|TRBD1|once|TRBV3-1/TRBV3-2
CASSQAGTGGKGGYTF
TGTGCCAGCAGCCAAGCCGGGACAGGGGGCAAGGGCGGCTACACCTTC
>TRBJ2-7|NA|NA|TRBV27
CASSPGFSYEQCF
TGTGCCAGCAGTCCGGGATTTTCCTACGAGCAGTGCTTC
>TRBJ1-6|NA|NA|TRBV28
CASRPGTQVNSPLHF
TGTGCCAGCAGGCCCGGGACACAGGTCAATTCACCCCTCCACTTT
>TRBJ1-3|TRBD1|NA|TRBV12-5
CASGQTDRGLGNTIYF
TGTGCTAGTGGCCAAACGGACAGGGGGTTAGGAAACACCATATATTTT
>TRBJ2-3|TRBD2|NA|TRBV3-1/TRBV3-2
CASSMGLAGTDTQYF
TGTGCCAGCAGCATGGGACTAGCGGGGACAGATACGCAGTATTTT
>TRBJ1-5|TRBD1|NA|TRBV19
CASSIRDRGDQPQHF
TGTGCCAGTAGTATCCGAGACAGGGGCGATCAGCCCCAGCATTTT
>TRBJ1-2|TRBD1|NA|TRBV10-3
CAIQDREAGYTF
TGTGCCATCCAGGACAGGGAGGCTGGCTACACCTTC
>TRBJ2-5|TRBD2|NA|TRBV10-1
CASSESVSGKETQYF
TGCGCCAGCAGTGAGTCGGTCAGCGGGAAAGAGACCCAGTACTTC
>TRBJ2-1|TRBD1|NA|TRBV3-1/TRBV3-2
CASSQERGLNNEQFF
TGTGCCAGCAGCCAAGAGAGGGGGCTTAACAATGAGCAGTTCTTC
>TRBJ2-3|TRBD2|NA|TRBV5-1
CASSLLAGGPDTQYF
TGCGCCAGCAGCTTACTAGCGGGAGGGCCAGATACGCAGTATTTT
>TRBJ2-3|NA|NA|TRBV29-1
CSVPGWADTQYF
TGCAGCGTTCCAGGGTGGGCAGATACGCAGTATTTT
>TRBJ2-3|NA|NA|TRBV27
CASSLGAIEVHDTQYF
TGTGCCAGCAGTTTAGGAGCAATTGAGGTACACGATACGCAGTATTTT